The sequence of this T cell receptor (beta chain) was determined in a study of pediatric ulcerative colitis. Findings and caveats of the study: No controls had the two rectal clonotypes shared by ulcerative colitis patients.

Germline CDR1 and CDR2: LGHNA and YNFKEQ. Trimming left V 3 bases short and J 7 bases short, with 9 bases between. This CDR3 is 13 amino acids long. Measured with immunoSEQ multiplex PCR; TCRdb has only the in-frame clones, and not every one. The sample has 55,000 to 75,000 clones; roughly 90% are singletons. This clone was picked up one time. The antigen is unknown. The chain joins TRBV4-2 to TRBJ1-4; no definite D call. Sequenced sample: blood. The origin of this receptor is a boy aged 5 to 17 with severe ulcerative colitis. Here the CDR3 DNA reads TGTGCCAGCAGCCAGGCCGTAAGTGAAAAACTGTTTTTT. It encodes CASSQAVSEKLFF.